This T cell receptor (beta chain) stems from a study of neoadjuvant anti-PD-1 for oral cavity cancer. Across the study: Most patients had three to four biweekly doses of 3 mg/kg nivolumab before resection. Study outcomes and limitations: After neoadjuvant nivolumab, PBMC T cell clonality was significantly higher in non-responders than responders.

As concerns this clone: Its antigen is still unknown.

The patients had HPV-negative, locally advanced oral cavity squamous cell carcinoma. PBMC libraries mostly used 400 to 550 ng of input genomic DNA, with six replicates per sample. TCRdb's table, derived via immunoSEQ multiplex PCR, lists solely in-frame clones and lacks some. The sample shows tens of thousands of clones, around 80% of them seen only once. This CDR3 contains 13 residues. V was clipped by 0 bases and J by 6 bases, with 8 bases between them. The germline V gene encodes CDR1 MNHNY and CDR2 SVGAGI (reference sequence). This receptor was taken from a person aged 35-80 years with oral cavity squamous cell carcinoma. Sequences were derived from PBMCs, sampled before nivolumab (anti-PD-1) treatment. V usage is TRBV6-6 and J usage is TRBJ1-1, with D hard to call. In nucleotides, the CDR3 is TGTGCCAGCAGTTACTCGGGTGTACCTGAAGCTTTCTTT. Translated, it gives CASSYSGVPEAFF.